This TCR beta chain comes out of a study of blood T cell repertoires in COVID-19. Study in general: Samples came from the United States, Italy and Spain, spanning acute and convalescent COVID-19.

This table comes from immunoSEQ multiplex PCR, and its TCRdb copy is limited to in-frame clones, with some not included. Seen here are 250,000 to 300,000 clones, roughly 88% observed once, and the top ten hold 11%. The source of this sequence is a woman aged 65 to 85 with acute or convalescent COVID-19. Sequencing input: peripheral blood.

In nucleotides, the CDR3 is TGTGCCAGCATCCGGGGGACCCAAGAGACCCAGTACTTC. It translates to CASIRGTQETQYF. The V gene is TRBV2, the J gene TRBJ2-5; D may be TRBD2 (6 bases). Germline lookup yields CDR1 SNHLY and CDR2 FYNNEI. Trimming stripped 7 bases from V and 1 base from J, with 10 bases between. This CDR3 has 13 amino acids. The variable domain in full, completed from reference TRBV2 and TRBJ2-5, reads EPEVTQTPSHQVTQMGQEVILRCVPISNHLYFYWYRQILGQKVEFLVSFYNNEISEKSEIFDDQFSVERPDGSNFTLKIRSTKLEDSAMYFCASIRGTQETQYFGPGTRLLVL.